Each of the 19 T cell receptor beta chains below was sequenced from the same sample in a study of OX40 agonist ivuxolimab in advanced cancers. Measured with immunoSEQ multiplex PCR; TCRdb has only the in-frame clones, and not every one. The sample gives 70,000 to 85,000 clones, about 85% of which show up once; about 1% is in the top ten. The input for sequencing was CD4+ or CD8+ T cells sorted from blood, taken in a trial of the OX40 agonist ivuxolimab. These receptors came from an adult with an advanced solid tumor such as melanoma, head and neck, liver or kidney cancer.

V is TRBV13 and J is TRBJ2-4; 8 bases fit TRBD2. The CDR3 runs to 14 residues. V lost 3 bases and J lost 6; bases outside the gene matches: 4. Germline V gene sequence: CDR1 PRHDT, CDR2 FYEKMQ (reference sequence). CDR3 loop: CASSLGTRGNIQYF. The CDR3 bases are TGTGCCAGCAGCTTGGGGACTAGAGGAAACATTCAGTACTTC.

DNA of the CDR3: TGCGCCAGCAGCTTGGCGGGCCGGACTAGCACAGATACGCAGTATTTT. This encodes CASSLAGRTSTDTQYF. The chain recombines TRBV5-1 with TRBJ2-3, with D possibly matching TRBD2 (5 bases). Germline-derived CDR1 and CDR2 are SGHRS and YFSETQ. The CDR3 has 16 amino acids. V shed 0 bases and J shed 0 bases, with 11 bases lying between them.

The V gene is TRBV4-1, the J gene TRBJ1-2; D is perhaps TRBD1 (5 bases). The germline V gene has CDR1 MGHRA and CDR2 YSYEKL. There are 16 residues in the CDR3. Trimming took off 2 bases at V and 4 bases at J, with 17 bases between the two ends. The CDR3 loop reads CASSQRPGRDVYGYTF. CDR3 DNA sequence: TGCGCCAGCAGCCAACGACCGGGCAGGGATGTCTATGGCTACACCTTC.

This sequence joins TRBV12-5 and TRBJ2-1, with a tentative D call TRBD1 (6 bases). Germline-derived CDR1 and CDR2 are LGHNT and FRNRAP. V lost 1 base, J lost 1 base, and 14 bases lay in between. This CDR3 contains 17 residues. The CDR3 sequence is CASGLGTDSSSYNEQFF. For the CDR3, the DNA is TGTGCTAGTGGTTTGGGGACAGATTCCTCTTCCTACAATGAGCAGTTCTTC.

This clone was detected only once. This chain connects TRBV5-4 to TRBJ2-3, with 8 bases matching TRBD2. In germline, CDR1 is SGHNT, CDR2 YYREEE (reference sequence). J lost 0 bases, V lost 4 bases, and 7 bases had no gene match. CDR3 length: 16 amino acids. The CDR3 bases are TGTGCCAGCAGCGCTGGACTAGCCCAGAGCACAGATACGCAGTATTTT. Its translation: CASSAGLAQSTDTQYF.

This clone has just one count. The chain combines TRBV5-1 with TRBJ2-2; no clear D gene. Trimming stripped 3 bases from V and 6 bases from J, with 6 bases between. Germline V gives CDR1 SGHRS, CDR2 YFSETQ. This CDR3 is built from 12 residues. The CDR3 nucleotides are TGCGCCAGCAGCTCCAGTGCCGGGGAGCTGTTTTTT. Its protein product is CASSSSAGELFF.

The V gene is TRBV5-1, the J gene TRBJ1-1, with D tentatively TRBD1 (5 bases). The CDR3 extends over 13 amino acids. V lost 0 bases and J 10 bases, leaving 13 bases between the germline ends. Germline CDR1 SGHRS, CDR2 YFSETQ. The CDR3 DNA sequence: TGCGCCAGCAGCTTGGATCCCCTTCAGGGAGCTTTCTTT. Translating it yields CASSLDPLQGAFF.

This clone was seen only once. V and J are TRBV5-1 and TRBJ2-4; 8 bases match TRBD1. CDR1 SGHRS and CDR2 YFSETQ come from the germline V gene. Trimming removed 4 bases from V and 0 bases from J; junction bases left unmatched: 21. This CDR3 has 21 residues. CDR3 protein: CASSPRQPGQATTLAKNIQYF. CDR3 nucleotides: TGCGCCAGCAGCCCGAGACAGCCGGGACAGGCTACCACCTTAGCCAAAAACATTCAGTACTTC.

The J gene is TRBJ1-1, the V gene TRBV5-1; no reliable D call. V was cut by 3 bases and J by 3 bases, with 15 bases left in between. This CDR3 spans 15 amino acids. Per germline, CDR1 SGHRS and CDR2 YFSETQ. The DNA of the CDR3 is TGCGCCAGCAGCTCCTTACTGGGAATGGACACTGAAGCTTTCTTT. Amino acids: CASSSLLGMDTEAFF.

The chain has TRBV7-8 and TRBJ2-3; maybe TRBD2 (6 bases). Trimming pared 1 base from V and 0 bases from J, leaving 8 bases between. Germline CDR1 and CDR2: SGHVS and FQNEAQ. The CDR3 runs to 15 residues. CDR3 in DNA: TGTGCCAGCAGCTTAGGAGGGACTAGCACAGATACGCAGTATTTT. Its translation: CASSLGGTSTDTQYF.

This rearrangement joins TRBV11-3 to TRBJ2-7; 7 bases fit TRBD1. The length of the CDR3 is 14 residues. Trimming took 5 bases from V and 5 from J; bases not matched to a gene: 9. In germline, CDR1 is SGHNT, CDR2 YENEEA. The CDR3 DNA is TGTGCCAGCAGCAAACGGACAGGTATCGACGAGCAGTACTTC. Translating it yields CASSKRTGIDEQYF.

The genes are TRBV28 and TRBJ2-5; TRBD2 aligns across 10 bases. This CDR3 is built from 14 residues. Unmatched junction bases numbered 3, after V lost 6 bases and J lost 2 bases. Germline values: CDR1 MDHEN, CDR2 SYDVKM. The DNA for the CDR3 is TGTGCCAGCAGGGCTAGCGGGGGTCAAGAGACCCAGTACTTC. Protein product: CASRASGGQETQYF.

The rearrangement links TRBV18 to TRBJ2-3, with D possibly TRBD2 on 6 matching bases. Per germline, CDR1 KGHSH and CDR2 LQKENI. V was shortened by 6 bases and J by 5 bases, with 15 bases between the two germline ends. The CDR3 spans 14 residues. CDR3 in DNA: TGTGCCAGCTCCCCCGGGCTGGGGGGAGATACGCAGTATTTT. Its protein is CASSPGLGGDTQYF.

This sequence joins TRBV2 and TRBJ1-1, with 7 bases identical to TRBD1. The CDR3 has 13 amino acids. Germline assignment: CDR1 SNHLY and CDR2 FYNNEI. V shed 3 bases, J shed 3 bases, and the junction held 1 base outside the gene matches. The CDR3 loop is CASSDRGDTEAFF. CDR3 bases: TGTGCCAGCAGTGACAGGGGGGACACTGAAGCTTTCTTT. The entire variable domain, with the rest obtained from reference TRBV2 and TRBJ1-1, is as follows: EPEVTQTPSHQVTQMGQEVILRCVPISNHLYFYWYRQILGQKVEFLVSFYNNEISEKSEIFDDQFSVERPDGSNFTLKIRSTKLEDSAMYFCASSDRGDTEAFFGQGTRLTVV.

This clone was seen more than once but under ten times. CDR3 nucleotide sequence: TGCAGTGCTAGACCGGGGTATGAGCAGTTCTTC. Protein: CSARPGYEQFF. The chain couples TRBV20-1 to TRBJ2-1; a possible D gene is TRBD2 (5 bases). CDR1 DFQATT and CDR2 SNEGSKA come from the germline V gene (reference sequence). The ends were cut back, 2 bases at V and 8 bases at J, with 7 bases in the middle. This CDR3 region has 11 residues.

J is TRBJ2-3 and V is TRBV29-1, with D perhaps TRBD2 (5 bases). From germline, CDR1 is SQVTM and CDR2 ANQGSEA. The CDR3 runs to 13 residues. With 4 bases removed from V and 6 bases from J, the gap between germline ends came to 14 bases. CDR3 coding DNA: TGCAGCGTTGCGCCGGGGTTAGGGGATACGCAGTATTTT. Translating it yields CSVAPGLGDTQYF.

The chain links TRBV2 to TRBJ2-2; 8 bases map to TRBD1. The junction had 7 bases not matched to a gene; V was cut back by 5 bases and J by 5 bases. The CDR3 is made up of 15 amino acids. Germline lookup yields CDR1 SNHLY and CDR2 FYNNEI. The CDR3 loop reads CASSLQGGLTGELFF. CDR3 nucleotide sequence: TGTGCCAGCAGTTTACAGGGGGGTTTAACCGGGGAGCTGTTTTTT.

V is TRBV7-6 and J is TRBJ2-2; the D gene is possibly TRBD1 (5 bases). CDR1 is SGHVS and CDR2 is FNYEAQ in the germline V gene. Deletions cut 4 bases from V and 6 bases from J, with 12 bases between. This CDR3 has 14 amino acids. CDR3 sequence reads: CASSSRWTPGELFF. The DNA for the CDR3 is TGTGCCAGCAGCTCCAGGTGGACACCCGGGGAGCTGTTTTTT.

This chain uses TRBV11-2 with TRBJ2-1; tentatively, D is TRBD1 or TRBD2 (6 bases each). The CDR3 length is 14 residues. The germline V gene has CDR1 SGHAT and CDR2 FQNNGV. V lost 4 bases and J lost 8, with 15 bases in between. Here the CDR3 reads CASSSSVGGHEQFF. The CDR3 DNA sequence: TGTGCCAGCAGCTCCTCCGTGGGGGGCCATGAGCAGTTCTTC.